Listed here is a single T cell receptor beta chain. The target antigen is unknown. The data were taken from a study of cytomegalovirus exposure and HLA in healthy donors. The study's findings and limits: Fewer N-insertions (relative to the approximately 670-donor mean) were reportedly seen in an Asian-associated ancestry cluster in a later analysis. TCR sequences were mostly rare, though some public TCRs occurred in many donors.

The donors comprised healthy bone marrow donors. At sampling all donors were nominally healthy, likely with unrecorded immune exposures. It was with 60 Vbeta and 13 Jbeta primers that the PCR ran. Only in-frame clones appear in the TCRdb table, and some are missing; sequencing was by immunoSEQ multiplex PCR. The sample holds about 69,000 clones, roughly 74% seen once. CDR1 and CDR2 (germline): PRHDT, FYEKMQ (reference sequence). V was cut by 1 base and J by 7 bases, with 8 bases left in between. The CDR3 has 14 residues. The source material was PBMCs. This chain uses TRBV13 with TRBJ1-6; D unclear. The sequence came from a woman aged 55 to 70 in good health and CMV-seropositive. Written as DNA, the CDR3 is TGTGCCAGCAGCTTAGCCGGGATGAATTCACCCCTCCACTTT. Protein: CASSLAGMNSPLHF.